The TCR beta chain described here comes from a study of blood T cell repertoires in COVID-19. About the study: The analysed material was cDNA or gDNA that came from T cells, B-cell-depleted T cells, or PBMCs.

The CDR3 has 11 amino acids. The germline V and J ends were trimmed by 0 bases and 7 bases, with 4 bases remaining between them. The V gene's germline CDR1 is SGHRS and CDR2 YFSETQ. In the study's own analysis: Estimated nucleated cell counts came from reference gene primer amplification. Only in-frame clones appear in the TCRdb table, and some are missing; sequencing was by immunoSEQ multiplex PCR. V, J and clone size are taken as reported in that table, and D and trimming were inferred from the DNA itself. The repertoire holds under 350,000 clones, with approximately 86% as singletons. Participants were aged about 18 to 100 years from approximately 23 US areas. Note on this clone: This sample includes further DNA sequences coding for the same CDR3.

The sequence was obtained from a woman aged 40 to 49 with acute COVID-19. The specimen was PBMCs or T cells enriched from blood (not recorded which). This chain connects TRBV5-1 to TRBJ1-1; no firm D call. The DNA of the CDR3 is TGCGCCAGCAGCTTGGACAGTGAAGCTTTCTTT. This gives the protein CASSLDSEAFF.